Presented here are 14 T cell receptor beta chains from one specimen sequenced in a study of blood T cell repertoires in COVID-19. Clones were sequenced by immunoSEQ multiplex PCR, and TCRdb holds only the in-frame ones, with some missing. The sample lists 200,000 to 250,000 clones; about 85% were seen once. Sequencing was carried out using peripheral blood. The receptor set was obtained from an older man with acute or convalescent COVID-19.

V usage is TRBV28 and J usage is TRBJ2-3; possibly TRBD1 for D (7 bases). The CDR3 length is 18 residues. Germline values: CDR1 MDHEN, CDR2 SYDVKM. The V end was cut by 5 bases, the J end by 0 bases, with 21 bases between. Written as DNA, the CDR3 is TGTGCCAGCAGTCCCGCGGGACAGACCTTTACTAGCACAGATACGCAGTATTTT. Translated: CASSPAGQTFTSTDTQYF.

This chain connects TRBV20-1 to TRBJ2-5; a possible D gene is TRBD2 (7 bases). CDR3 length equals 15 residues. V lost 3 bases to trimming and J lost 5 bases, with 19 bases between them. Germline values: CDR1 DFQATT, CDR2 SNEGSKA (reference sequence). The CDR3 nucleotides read TGCAGTGCTAGTCCGTGGGGGCGGGAGAGGGAGACCCAGTACTTC. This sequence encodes CSASPWGRERETQYF.

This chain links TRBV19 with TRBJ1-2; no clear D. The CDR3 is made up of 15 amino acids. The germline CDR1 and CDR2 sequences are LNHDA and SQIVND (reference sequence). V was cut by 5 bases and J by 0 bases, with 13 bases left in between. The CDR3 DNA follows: TGTGCCAGTAGTCTCCGGGGAGAAGCTAACTATGGCTACACCTTC. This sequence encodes CASSLRGEANYGYTF.

The CDR3 is CASSPANTGELFF. DNA of the CDR3: TGTGCCAGCAGCCCTGCGAACACCGGGGAGCTGTTTTTT. This chain links TRBV5-5 with TRBJ2-2, with unresolved D. Trimming took off 4 bases at V and 0 bases at J, with 4 bases between the two ends. This CDR3 is 13 amino acids long. The germline V gene has CDR1 SGHKS and CDR2 YYEKEE (reference sequence).

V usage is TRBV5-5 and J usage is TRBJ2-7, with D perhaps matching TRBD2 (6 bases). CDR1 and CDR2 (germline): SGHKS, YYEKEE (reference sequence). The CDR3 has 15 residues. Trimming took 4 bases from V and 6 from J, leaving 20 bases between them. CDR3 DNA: TGTGCCAGCAGCACCTGGACTACACGGCCCACCGAGCAGTACTTC. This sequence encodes CASSTWTTRPTEQYF.

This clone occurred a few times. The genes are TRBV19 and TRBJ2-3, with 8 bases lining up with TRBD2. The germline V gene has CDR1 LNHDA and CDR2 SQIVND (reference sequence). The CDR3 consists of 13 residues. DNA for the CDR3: TGTTCTAGCGCGGGAGGTTCTTGGGATACGCAGTATTTT. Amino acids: CSSAGGSWDTQYF.

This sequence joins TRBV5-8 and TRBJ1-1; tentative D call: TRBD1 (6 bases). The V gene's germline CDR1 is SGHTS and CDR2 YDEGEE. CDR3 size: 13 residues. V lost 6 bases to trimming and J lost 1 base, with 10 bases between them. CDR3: CASKGEGNTEAFF. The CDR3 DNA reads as TGTGCCAGCAAGGGGGAGGGGAACACTGAAGCTTTCTTT.

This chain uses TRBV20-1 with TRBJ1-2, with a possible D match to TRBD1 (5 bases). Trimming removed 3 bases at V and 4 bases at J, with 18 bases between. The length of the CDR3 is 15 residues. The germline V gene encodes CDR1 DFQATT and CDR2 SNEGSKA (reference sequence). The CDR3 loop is CSASRGGDFGYGYTF. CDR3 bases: TGCAGTGCTAGTAGGGGCGGGGACTTTGGCTATGGCTACACCTTC.

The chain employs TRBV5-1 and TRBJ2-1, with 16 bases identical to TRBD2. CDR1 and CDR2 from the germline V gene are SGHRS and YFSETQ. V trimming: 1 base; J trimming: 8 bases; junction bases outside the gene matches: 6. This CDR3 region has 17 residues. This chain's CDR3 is CASSLKSGTSGRDEQFF. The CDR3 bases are TGCGCCAGCAGCTTGAAGTCCGGGACTAGCGGGAGGGATGAGCAGTTCTTC. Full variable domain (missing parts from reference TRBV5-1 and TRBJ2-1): KAGVTQTPRYLIKTRGQQVTLSCSPISGHRSVSWYQQTPGQGLQFLFEYFSETQRNKGNFPGRFSGRQFSNSRSEMNVSTLELGDSALYLCASSLKSGTSGRDEQFFGPGTRLTVL.

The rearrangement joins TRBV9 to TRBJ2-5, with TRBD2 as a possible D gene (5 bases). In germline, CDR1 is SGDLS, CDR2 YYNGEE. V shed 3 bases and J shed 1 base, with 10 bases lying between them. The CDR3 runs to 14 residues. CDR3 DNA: TGTGCCAGCAGCGCCGGACTCTTCCAAGAGACCCAGTACTTC. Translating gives CASSAGLFQETQYF.

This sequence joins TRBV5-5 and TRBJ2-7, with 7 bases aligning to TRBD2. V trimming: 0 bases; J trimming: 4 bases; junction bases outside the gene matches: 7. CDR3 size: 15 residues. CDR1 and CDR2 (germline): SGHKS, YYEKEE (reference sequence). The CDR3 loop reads CASSLVGVSGYEQYF. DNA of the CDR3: TGTGCCAGCAGCTTGGTAGGCGTTAGCGGGTACGAGCAGTACTTC.

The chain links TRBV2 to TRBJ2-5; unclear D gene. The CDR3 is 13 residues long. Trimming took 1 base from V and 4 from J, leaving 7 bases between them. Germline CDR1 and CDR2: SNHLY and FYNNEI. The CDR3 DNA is TGTGCCAGCAGTGAAGTCTTCGGAGAGACCCAGTACTTC. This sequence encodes CASSEVFGETQYF.

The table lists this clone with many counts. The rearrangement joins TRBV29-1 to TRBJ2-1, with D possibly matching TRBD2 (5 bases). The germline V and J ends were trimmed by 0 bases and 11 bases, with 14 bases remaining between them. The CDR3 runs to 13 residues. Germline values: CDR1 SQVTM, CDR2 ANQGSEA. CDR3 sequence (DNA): TGCAGCGTTGAAGAGCAAGGAGGAGCGCAGCAGTTCTTC. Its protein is CSVEEQGGAQQFF.

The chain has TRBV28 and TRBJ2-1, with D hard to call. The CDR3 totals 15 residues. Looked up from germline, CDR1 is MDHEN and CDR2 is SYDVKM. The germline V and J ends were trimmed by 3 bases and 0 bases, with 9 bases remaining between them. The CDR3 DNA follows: TGTGCCAGCAGTTTTGCTAGGAGCTCCTACAATGAGCAGTTCTTC. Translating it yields CASSFARSSYNEQFF. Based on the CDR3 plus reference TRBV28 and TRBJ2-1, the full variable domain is DVKVTQSSRYLVKRTGEKVFLECVQDMDHENMFWYRQDPGLGLRLIYFSYDVKMKEKGDIPEGYSVSREKKERFSLILESASTNQTSMYLCASSFARSSYNEQFFGPGTRLTVL.